This T cell receptor (beta chain) is drawn from a study of T cell changes during pregnancy in multiple sclerosis. Sequencing was performed with immunoSEQ multiplex PCR; in TCRdb, only in-frame clones are kept and a portion is missing. The sample includes around 48,000 clones, roughly 88% of them seen just once. This TCR derives from a female donor with multiple sclerosis, enrolled in a pregnancy study. Sequencing was performed on CD4+ T cells from peripheral blood mononuclear cells, taken in the second trimester of pregnancy.

The CDR3 DNA is TGTGCCAGTAGTCCTAAGACAGGGTACACCGGGGAGCTGTTTTTT. It specifies CASSPKTGYTGELFF. This sequence joins TRBV19 and TRBJ2-2; TRBD1 matches 7 bases. Germline V CDR1 and CDR2: LNHDA, SQIVND (reference sequence). CDR3 length: 15 residues. V lost 5 bases and J lost 3; bases outside the gene matches: 6.